Reported below is one T cell receptor (beta chain). Its target is unknown. The method was immunoSEQ multiplex PCR; TCRdb's version includes in-frame clones alone and lacks a portion of them. In the table there are about 270,000 clones, 90% to 95% of which are singletons. CDR1 ENHRY and CDR2 SYGVKD come from the germline V gene. The CDR3 sequence is 15 residues long. J was trimmed by 7 bases and V by 4 bases; bases with no gene match: 8. This record belongs to a study of T cell responses to AZD1222 COVID-19 vaccine. Findings and caveats of the study: Spike-specific TCR breadth and depth rose after two AZD1222 doses. It was only a handful of AZD1222 recipients who were seropositive at baseline.

The chain has TRBV10-3 and TRBJ2-1, with 9 nucleotides matching TRBD2. This TCR was recovered from an adult who received the AZD1222 COVID-19 vaccine. This specimen was peripheral blood, taken 28 days after the second AZD1222 dose. The CDR3 is CAISAMAGGRNEQFF. For the CDR3, the DNA is TGTGCCATCAGTGCTATGGCGGGGGGGCGTAATGAGCAGTTCTTC.